The text below deals with one T cell receptor (beta chain). Sequencing used immunoSEQ multiplex PCR; TCRdb keeps in-frame clones, though not all of them. Altogether about 480,000 clones are present, 88% being singletons, with the ten largest covering 8.3%. This sample stems from a study of blood T cell repertoires in COVID-19. Turning to the study itself: COVID-19 samples from acute and convalescent phases originated in the United States, Italy and Spain.

This CDR3 region has 14 residues. V was cut by 7 bases and J by 8 bases, with 17 bases left in between. Germline CDR1 reads LNHDA; CDR2 reads SQIVND (reference sequence). The sample taken for sequencing was PBMCs or T cells enriched from blood (not recorded which). The TCR was taken from a woman aged 55-69 years who had recovered from COVID-19. The chain links TRBV19 to TRBJ1-4, with D perhaps TRBD1 (5 bases). The CDR3 DNA reads TGTGCCAGTACTCCGGGCAGGGCACTAGAAAAACTGTTTTTT. It yields the protein CASTPGRALEKLFF.